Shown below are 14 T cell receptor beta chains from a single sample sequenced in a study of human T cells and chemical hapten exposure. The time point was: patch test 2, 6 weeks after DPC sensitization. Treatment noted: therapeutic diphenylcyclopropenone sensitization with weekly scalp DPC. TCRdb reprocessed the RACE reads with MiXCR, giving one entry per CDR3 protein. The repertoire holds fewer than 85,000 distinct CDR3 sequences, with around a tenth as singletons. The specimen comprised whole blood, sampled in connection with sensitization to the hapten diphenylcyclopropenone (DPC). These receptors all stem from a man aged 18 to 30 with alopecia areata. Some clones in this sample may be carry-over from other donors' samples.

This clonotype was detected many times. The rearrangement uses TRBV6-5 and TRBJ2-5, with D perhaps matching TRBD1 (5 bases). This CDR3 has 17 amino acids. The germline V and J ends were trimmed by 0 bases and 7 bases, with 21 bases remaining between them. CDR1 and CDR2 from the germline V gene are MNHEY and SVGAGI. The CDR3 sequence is CASSYSISGASSGTQYF. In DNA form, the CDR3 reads TGTGCCAGCAGTTACTCGATTAGTGGGGCATCCTCAGGGACCCAGTACTTC.

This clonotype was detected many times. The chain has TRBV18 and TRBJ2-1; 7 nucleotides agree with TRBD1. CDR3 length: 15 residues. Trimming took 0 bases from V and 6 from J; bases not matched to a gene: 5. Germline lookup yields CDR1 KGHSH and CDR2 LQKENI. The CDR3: CASSPPTGNSNEQFF. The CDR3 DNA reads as TGTGCCAGCTCACCACCGACAGGGAACTCCAATGAGCAGTTCTTC.

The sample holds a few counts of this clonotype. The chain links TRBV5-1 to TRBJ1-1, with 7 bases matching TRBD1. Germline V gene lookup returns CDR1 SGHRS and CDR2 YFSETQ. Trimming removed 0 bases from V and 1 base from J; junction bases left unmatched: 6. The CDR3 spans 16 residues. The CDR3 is CASSLVGTAGNTEAFF. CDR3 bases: TGCGCCAGCAGCTTGGTCGGGACAGCAGGGAACACTGAAGCTTTCTTT.

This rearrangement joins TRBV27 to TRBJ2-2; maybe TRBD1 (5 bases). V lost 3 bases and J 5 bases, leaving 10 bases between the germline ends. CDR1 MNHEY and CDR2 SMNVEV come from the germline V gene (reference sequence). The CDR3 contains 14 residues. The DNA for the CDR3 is TGTGCCAGCAGTTTCCGGACACCTACCGGGGAGCTGTTTTTT. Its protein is CASSFRTPTGELFF.

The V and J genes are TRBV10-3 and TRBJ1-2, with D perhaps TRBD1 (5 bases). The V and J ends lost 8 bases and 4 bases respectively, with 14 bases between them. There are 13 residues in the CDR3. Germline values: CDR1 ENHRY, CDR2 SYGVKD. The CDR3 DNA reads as TGTGCCATCGTCAGGGACGAAGGCTATGGCTACACCTTC. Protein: CAIVRDEGYGYTF.

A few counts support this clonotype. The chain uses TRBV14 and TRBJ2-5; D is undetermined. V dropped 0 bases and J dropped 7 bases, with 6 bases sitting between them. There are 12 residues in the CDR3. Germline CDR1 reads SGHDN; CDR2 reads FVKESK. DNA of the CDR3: TGTGCCAGCAGCCAAGAGGGTTCGACCCAGTACTTC. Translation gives CASSQEGSTQYF.

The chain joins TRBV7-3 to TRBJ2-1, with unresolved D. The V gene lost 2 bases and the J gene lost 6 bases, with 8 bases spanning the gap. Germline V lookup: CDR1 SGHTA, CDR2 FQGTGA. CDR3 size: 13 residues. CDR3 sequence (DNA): TGTGCCAGCAGCTTAGTGACAAGCAATGAGCAGTTCTTC. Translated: CASSLVTSNEQFF.

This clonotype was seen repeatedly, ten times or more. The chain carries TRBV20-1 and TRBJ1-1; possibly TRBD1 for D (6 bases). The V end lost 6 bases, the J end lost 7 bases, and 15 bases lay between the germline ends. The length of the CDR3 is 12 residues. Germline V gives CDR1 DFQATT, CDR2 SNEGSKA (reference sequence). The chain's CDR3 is CSARKGGGEAFF. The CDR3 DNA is TGCAGTGCGAGGAAGGGGGGCGGTGAAGCTTTCTTT.

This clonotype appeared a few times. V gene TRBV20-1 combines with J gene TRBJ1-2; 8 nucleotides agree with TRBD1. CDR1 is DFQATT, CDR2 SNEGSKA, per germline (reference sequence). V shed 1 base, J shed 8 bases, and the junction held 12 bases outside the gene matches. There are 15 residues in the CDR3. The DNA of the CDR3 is TGCAGTGCTAGAGTAACAGACAGGGGATGGGGAGGCTACACCTTC. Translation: CSARVTDRGWGGYTF.

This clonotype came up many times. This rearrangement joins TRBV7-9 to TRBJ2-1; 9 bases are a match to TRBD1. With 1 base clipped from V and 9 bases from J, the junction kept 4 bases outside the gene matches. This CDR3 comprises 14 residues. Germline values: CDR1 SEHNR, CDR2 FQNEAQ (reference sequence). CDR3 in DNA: TGTGCCAGCAGCTTAGGGGACAGGGAGTTTGAGCAGTTCTTC. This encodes CASSLGDREFEQFF.

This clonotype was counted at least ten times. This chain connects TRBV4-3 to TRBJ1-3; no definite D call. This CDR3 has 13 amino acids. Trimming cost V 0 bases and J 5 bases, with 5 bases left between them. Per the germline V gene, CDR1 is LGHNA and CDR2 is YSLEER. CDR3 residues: CASSQEGRNTIYF. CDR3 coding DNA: TGCGCCAGCAGCCAAGAAGGGAGAAACACCATATATTTT.

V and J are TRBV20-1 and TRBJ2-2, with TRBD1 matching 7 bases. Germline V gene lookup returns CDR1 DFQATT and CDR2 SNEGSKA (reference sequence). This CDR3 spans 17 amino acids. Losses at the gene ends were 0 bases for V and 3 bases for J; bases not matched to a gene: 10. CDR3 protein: CSARDPGQERDTGELFF. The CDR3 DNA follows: TGCAGTGCTAGAGATCCCGGACAGGAAAGGGACACCGGGGAGCTGTTTTTT.

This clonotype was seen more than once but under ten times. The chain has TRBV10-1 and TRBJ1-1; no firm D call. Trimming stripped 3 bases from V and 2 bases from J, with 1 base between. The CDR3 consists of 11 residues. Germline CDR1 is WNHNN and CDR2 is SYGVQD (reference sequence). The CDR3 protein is CASSDNTEAFF. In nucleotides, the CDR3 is TGCGCCAGCAGTGACAACACTGAAGCTTTCTTT.

CDR3 sequence reads: CASSLEQGLAKNIQYF. Written as DNA, the CDR3 is TGCGCCAGCAGCTTGGAACAGGGCTTAGCCAAAAACATTCAGTACTTC. The gene calls are TRBV5-1 and TRBJ2-4, with D possibly matching TRBD1 (6 bases). Looked up from germline, CDR1 is SGHRS and CDR2 is YFSETQ. The CDR3 is made up of 16 amino acids. Trimming shortened V by 0 bases and J by 0 bases, and 10 bases separated the two germline ends. Full variable domain (missing parts from reference TRBV5-1 and TRBJ2-4): KAGVTQTPRYLIKTRGQQVTLSCSPISGHRSVSWYQQTPGQGLQFLFEYFSETQRNKGNFPGRFSGRQFSNSRSEMNVSTLELGDSALYLCASSLEQGLAKNIQYFGAGTRLSVL.